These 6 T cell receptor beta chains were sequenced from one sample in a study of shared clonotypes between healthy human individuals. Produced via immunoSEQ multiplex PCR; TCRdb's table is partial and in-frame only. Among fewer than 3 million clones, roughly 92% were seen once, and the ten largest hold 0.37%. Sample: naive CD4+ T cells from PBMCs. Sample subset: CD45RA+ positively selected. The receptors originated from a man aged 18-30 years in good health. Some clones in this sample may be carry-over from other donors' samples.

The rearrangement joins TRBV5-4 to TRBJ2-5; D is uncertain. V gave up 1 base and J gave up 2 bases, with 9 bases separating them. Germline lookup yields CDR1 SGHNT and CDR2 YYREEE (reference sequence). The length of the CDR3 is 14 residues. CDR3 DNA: TGTGCCAGCAGCTTGTCTAGGTCGCAAGAGACCCAGTACTTC. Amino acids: CASSLSRSQETQYF.

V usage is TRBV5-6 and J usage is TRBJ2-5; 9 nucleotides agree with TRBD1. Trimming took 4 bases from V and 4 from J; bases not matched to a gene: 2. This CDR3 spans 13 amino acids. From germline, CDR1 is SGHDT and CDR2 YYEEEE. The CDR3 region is CASSGGQGETQYF. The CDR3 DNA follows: TGTGCCAGCAGCGGGGGACAGGGAGAGACCCAGTACTTC.

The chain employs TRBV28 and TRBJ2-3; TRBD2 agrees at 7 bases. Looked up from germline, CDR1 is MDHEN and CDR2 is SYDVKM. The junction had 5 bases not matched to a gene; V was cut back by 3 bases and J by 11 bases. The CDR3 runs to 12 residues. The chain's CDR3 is CASSLGTTRQYF. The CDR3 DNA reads TGTGCCAGCAGTTTGGGGACTACGAGGCAGTATTTT.

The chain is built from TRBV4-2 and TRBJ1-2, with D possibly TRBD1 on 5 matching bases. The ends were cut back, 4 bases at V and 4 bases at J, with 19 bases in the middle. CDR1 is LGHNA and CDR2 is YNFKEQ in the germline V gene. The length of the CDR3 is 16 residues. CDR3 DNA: TGTGCCAGCAGCCGAGCCGCTGAGAAGGGGATCTATGGCTACACCTTC. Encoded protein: CASSRAAEKGIYGYTF.

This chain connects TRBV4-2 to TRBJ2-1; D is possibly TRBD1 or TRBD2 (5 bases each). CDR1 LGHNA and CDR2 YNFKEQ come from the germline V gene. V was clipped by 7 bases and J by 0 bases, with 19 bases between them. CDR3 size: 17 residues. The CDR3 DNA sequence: TGTGCCAGCACCCCTGGAAAGGGACCGAGCTCCTACAATGAGCAGTTCTTC. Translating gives CASTPGKGPSSYNEQFF.

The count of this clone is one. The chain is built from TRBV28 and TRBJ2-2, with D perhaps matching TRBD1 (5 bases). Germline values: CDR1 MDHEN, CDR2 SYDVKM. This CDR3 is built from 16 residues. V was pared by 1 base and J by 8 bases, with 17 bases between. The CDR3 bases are TGTGCCAGCAGTTTATTCGTCAGGGCGTCAGGTGGGGAGCTGTTTTTT. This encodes CASSLFVRASGGELFF.